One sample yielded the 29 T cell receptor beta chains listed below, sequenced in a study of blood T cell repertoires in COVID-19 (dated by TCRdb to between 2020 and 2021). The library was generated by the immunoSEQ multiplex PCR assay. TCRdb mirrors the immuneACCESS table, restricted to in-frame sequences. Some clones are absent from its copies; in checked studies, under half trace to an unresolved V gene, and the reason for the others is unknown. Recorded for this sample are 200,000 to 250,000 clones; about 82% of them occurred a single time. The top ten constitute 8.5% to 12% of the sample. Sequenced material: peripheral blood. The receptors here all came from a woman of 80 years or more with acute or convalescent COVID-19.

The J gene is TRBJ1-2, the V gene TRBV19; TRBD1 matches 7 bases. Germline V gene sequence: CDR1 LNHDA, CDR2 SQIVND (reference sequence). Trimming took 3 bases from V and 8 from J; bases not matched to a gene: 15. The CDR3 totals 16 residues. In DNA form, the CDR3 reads TGTGCCAGTAGTATCCCCGGACAGGTTGAGTATGGGGGCTACACCTTC. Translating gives CASSIPGQVEYGGYTF.

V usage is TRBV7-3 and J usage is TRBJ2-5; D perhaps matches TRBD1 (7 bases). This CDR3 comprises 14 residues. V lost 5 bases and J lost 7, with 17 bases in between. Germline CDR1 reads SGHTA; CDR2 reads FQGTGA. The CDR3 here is CASSVDREVGTQYF. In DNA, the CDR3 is TGTGCCAGCAGCGTAGACAGGGAGGTGGGGACCCAGTACTTC.

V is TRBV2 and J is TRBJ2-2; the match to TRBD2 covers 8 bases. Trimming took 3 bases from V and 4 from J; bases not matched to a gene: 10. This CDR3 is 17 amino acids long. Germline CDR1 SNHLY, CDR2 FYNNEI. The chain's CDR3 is CASSDLSGGEGTGELFF. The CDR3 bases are TGTGCCAGCAGTGATCTTTCGGGAGGGGAGGGCACCGGGGAGCTGTTTTTT.

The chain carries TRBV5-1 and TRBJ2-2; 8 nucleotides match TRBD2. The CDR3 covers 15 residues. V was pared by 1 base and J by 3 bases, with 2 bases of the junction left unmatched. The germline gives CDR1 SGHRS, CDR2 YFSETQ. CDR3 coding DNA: TGCGCCAGCAGCTTGAGAGCGGGAGACACCGGGGAGCTGTTTTTT. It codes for CASSLRAGDTGELFF.

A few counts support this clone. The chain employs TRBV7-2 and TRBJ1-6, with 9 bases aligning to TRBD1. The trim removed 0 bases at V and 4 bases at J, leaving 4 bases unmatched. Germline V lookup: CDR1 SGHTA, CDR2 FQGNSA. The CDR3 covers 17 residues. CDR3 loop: CASSLALDRGYNSPLHF. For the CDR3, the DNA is TGTGCCAGCAGCTTAGCCCTTGACAGGGGGTATAATTCACCCCTCCACTTT.

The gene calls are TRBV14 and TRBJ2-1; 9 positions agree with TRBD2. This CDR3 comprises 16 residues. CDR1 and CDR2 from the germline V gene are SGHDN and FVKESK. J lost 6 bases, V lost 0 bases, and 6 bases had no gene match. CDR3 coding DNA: TGTGCCAGCAGCCAAGACCGCGGGGGGGCCTCCAATGAGCAGTTCTTC. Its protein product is CASSQDRGGASNEQFF. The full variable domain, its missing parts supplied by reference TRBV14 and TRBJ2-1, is EAGVTQFPSHSVIEKGQTVTLRCDPISGHDNLYWYRRVMGKEIKFLLHFVKESKQDESGMPNNRFLAERTGGTYSTLKVQPAELEDSGVYFCASSQDRGGASNEQFFGPGTRLTVL.

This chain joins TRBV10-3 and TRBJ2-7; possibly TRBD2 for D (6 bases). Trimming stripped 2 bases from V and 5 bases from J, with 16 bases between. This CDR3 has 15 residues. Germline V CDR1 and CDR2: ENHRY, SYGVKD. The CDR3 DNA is TGTGCCATCAGTGAGGGCGGGACTCCCGCAGACGAGCAGTACTTC. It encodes CAISEGGTPADEQYF.

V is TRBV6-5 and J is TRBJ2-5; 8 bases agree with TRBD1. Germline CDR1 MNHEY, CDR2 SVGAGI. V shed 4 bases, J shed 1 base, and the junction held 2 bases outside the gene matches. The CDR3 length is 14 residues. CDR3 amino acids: CASSLGTGQETQYF. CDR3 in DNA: TGTGCCAGCAGTTTGGGGACAGGCCAAGAGACCCAGTACTTC.

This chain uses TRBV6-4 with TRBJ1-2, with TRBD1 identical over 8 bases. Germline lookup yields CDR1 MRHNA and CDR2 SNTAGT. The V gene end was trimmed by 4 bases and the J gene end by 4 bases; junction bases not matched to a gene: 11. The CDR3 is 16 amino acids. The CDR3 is CASSVQGGTGLYGYTF. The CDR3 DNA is TGTGCCAGCAGTGTCCAAGGCGGGACAGGCCTCTATGGCTACACCTTC.

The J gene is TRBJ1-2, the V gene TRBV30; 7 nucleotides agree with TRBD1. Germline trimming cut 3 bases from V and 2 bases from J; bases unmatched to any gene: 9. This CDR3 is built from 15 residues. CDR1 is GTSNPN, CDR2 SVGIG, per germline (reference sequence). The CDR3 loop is CAWSNPSTGNYGYTF. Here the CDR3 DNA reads TGTGCCTGGAGCAATCCGTCGACAGGGAACTATGGCTACACCTTC.

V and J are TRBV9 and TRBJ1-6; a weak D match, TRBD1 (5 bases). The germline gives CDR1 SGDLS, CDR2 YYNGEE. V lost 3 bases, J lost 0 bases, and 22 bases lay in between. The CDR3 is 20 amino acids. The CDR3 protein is CASSAPSGGGVSSYNSPLHF. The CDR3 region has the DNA TGTGCCAGCAGCGCCCCATCGGGTGGAGGGGTAAGCTCCTATAATTCACCCCTCCACTTT.

In DNA, the CDR3 is TGTGCCAGCAGCATCCAGGCTGGAACTGAAGCTTTCTTT. Protein product: CASSIQAGTEAFF. The genes are TRBV11-3 and TRBJ1-1; D is uncertain. From germline, CDR1 is SGHNT and CDR2 YENEEA. V lost 5 bases and J lost 5, with 12 bases in between. This CDR3 is 13 amino acids long.

The CDR3 here is CASKDSGTGSYEQYF. CDR3 DNA sequence: TGTGCCAGTAAGGATAGCGGGACCGGCTCCTACGAGCAGTACTTC. V usage is TRBV19 and J usage is TRBJ2-7; 8 bases match TRBD2. The V gene's germline CDR1 is LNHDA and CDR2 SQIVND (reference sequence). Germline trimming cut 7 bases from V and 0 bases from J; bases unmatched to any gene: 8. The CDR3 consists of 15 residues.

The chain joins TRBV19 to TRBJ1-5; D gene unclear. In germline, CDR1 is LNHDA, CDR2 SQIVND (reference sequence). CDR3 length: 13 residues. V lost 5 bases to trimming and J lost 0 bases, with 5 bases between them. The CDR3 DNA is TGTGCCAGTAGTCAGGATAGCAATCAGCCCCAGCATTTT. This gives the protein CASSQDSNQPQHF. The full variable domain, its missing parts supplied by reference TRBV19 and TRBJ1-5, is DGGITQSPKYLFRKEGQNVTLSCEQNLNHDAMYWYRQDPGQGLRLIYYSQIVNDFQKGDIAEGYSVSREKKESFPLTVTSAQKNPTAFYLCASSQDSNQPQHFGDGTRLSIL.

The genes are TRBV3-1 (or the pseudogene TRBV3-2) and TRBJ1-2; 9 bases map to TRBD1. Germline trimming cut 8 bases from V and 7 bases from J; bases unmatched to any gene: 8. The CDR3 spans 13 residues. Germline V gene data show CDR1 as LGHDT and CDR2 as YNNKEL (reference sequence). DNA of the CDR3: TGTGCCAGCGGAACCGGGACAGGGCTTGGCTACACCTTC. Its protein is CASGTGTGLGYTF.

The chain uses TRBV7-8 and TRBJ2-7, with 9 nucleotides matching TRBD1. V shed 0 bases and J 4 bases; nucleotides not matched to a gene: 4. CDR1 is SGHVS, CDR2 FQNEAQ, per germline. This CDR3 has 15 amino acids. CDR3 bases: TGTGCCAGCAGCTTAGCGCCGGGACAGGGATACGAGCAGTACTTC. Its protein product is CASSLAPGQGYEQYF.

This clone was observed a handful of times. The DNA for the CDR3 is TGTGCCAGCAGTTCTCGGGCGGGTACTCAGCCCCAGCATTTT. Protein: CASSSRAGTQPQHF. The chain joins TRBV27 to TRBJ1-5; D gene unclear. Germline CDR1 is MNHEY and CDR2 is SMNVEV (reference sequence). The CDR3 is 14 residues long. V lost 4 bases, J lost 6 bases, and 13 bases lay in between.

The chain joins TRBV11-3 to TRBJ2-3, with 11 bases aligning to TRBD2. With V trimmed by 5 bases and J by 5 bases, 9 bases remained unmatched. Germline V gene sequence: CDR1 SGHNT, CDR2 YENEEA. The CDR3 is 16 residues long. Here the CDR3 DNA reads TGTGCCAGCAGCCTACGGGGTAGCGGGGGGGGAGATACGCAGTATTTT. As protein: CASSLRGSGGGDTQYF.

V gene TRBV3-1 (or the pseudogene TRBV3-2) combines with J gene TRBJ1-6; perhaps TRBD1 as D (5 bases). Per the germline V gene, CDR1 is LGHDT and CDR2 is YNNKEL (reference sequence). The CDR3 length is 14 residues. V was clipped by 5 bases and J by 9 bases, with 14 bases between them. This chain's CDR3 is CASSYTGEASPLHF. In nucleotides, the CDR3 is TGTGCCAGCAGCTATACAGGAGAAGCTTCACCCCTCCACTTT.

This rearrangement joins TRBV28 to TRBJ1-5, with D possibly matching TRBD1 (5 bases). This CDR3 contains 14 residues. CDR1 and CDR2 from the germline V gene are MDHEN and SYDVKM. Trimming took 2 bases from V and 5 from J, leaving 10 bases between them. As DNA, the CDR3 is TGTGCCAGCAGTTTAGCGGGGCGCGATCAGCCCCAGCATTTT. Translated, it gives CASSLAGRDQPQHF.

In nucleotides, the CDR3 is TGCGCCAGCAGCTTGGGATACGGAGGAAGGGTCTACAATGAGCAGTTCTTC. It encodes CASSLGYGGRVYNEQFF. The V gene is TRBV5-1, the J gene TRBJ2-1; D is perhaps TRBD2 (5 bases). CDR3 length: 17 residues. Germline-derived CDR1 and CDR2 are SGHRS and YFSETQ. With 0 bases removed from V and 3 bases from J, the gap between germline ends came to 16 bases.

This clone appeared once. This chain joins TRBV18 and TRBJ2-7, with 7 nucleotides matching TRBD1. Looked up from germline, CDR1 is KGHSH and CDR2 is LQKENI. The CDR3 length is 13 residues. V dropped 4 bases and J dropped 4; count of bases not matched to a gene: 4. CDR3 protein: CASSRDSEYEQYF. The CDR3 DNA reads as TGTGCCAGCTCACGGGACAGCGAATACGAGCAGTACTTC.

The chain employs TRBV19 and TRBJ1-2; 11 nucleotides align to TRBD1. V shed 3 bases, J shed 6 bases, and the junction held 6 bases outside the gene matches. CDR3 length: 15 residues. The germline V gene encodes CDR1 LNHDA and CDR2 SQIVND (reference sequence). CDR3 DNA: TGTGCCAGTAGTATTCTCGGGACAGGGGGAGATGGCTACACCTTC. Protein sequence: CASSILGTGGDGYTF.

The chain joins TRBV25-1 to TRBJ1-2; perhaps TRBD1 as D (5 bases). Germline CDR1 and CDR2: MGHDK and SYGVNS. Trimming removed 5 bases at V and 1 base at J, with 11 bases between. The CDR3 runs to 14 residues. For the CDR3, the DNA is TGTGCCAGCAGTCAATGGGGCCATAACTATGGCTACACCTTC. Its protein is CASSQWGHNYGYTF.

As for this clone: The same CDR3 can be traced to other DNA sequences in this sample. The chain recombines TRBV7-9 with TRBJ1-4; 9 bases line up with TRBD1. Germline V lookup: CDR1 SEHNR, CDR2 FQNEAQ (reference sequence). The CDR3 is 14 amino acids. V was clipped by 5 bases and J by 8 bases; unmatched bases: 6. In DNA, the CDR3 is TGTGCCAGCAGCCTTGGACAGGGGAGAGAAAAACTGTTTTTT. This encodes CASSLGQGREKLFF.

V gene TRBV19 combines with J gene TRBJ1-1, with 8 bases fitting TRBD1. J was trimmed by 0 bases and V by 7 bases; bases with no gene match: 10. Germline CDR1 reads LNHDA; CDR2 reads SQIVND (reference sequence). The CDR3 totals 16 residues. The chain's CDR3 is CASTDGTGDMNTEAFF. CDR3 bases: TGTGCCAGTACCGACGGGACAGGCGATATGAACACTGAAGCTTTCTTT.

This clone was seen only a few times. The CDR3 is CSVDAGNTGELFF. The CDR3 DNA is TGCAGCGTTGATGCAGGGAACACCGGGGAGCTGTTTTTT. The rearrangement links TRBV29-1 to TRBJ2-2, with no clear D. The CDR3 is made up of 13 amino acids. Germline loops: CDR1 SQVTM, CDR2 ANQGSEA. Trimming pared 3 bases from V and 1 base from J, leaving 6 bases between.

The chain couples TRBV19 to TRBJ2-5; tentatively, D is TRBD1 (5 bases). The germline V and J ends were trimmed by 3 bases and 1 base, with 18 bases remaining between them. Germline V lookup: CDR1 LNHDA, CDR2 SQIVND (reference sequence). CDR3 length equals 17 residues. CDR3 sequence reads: CASSIRSLQGIQETQYF. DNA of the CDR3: TGTGCCAGTAGTATCAGGTCTCTTCAGGGCATCCAAGAGACCCAGTACTTC.

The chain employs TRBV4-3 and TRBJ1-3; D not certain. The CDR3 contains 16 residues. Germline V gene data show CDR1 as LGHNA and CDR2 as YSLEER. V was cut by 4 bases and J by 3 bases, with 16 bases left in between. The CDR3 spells CASSRTEITVGNTIYF. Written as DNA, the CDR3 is TGCGCCAGCAGCCGAACGGAGATCACTGTTGGAAACACCATATATTTT.